The 9 T cell receptor beta chains reported below all come from one sample, sequenced in a study of T-cell reconstitution after alpha-beta-depleted transplantation in children (dated by TCRdb to the mid-2010s). The sample's treatment or condition label is to be understood as: allogeneic hematopoietic cell transplantation with graft depleted of TCRalphabeta T cells and CD19 B cells. The library came from PCR. The data were produced on an Illumina HiSeq 2500. Molecular barcoding was employed in the preparation of TCR libraries, with unique molecular identifiers being used to normalize TCRbeta repertoire quantification. TCRdb ran its own pipeline on the public reads, namely fastp trimming at Q25 and MiXCR clone calling, and kept in-frame beta chains. Rows merge per CDR3 protein into single entries with the most common DNA and genes. A total of 280,000 or so distinct CDR3 sequences appear in this sample, about 9.9% of them only once. Around 20% of the sample is taken by the ten largest.

The sample consisted of peripheral blood, taken 180 days after TCRalphabeta/CD19-depleted stem cell transplant. The receptors stem from a male patient between 2 and 9 years old who had a stem cell transplant for chronic granulomatous disease, so the T cells may come from the graft donor.

The gene calls are TRBV11-2 and TRBJ1-4, with D maybe TRBD1 (5 bases). The germline gives CDR1 SGHAT, CDR2 FQNNGV. The CDR3 is 17 residues long. Trimming removed 3 bases from V and 11 bases from J, with 25 bases in between. As DNA, the CDR3 is TGTGCCAGCAGCTTTGATCGGAAGACAGCGGCTACTGACAAACTGTTTTTT. It codes for CASSFDRKTAATDKLFF.

This clonotype has ten or more counts. V is TRBV28 and J is TRBJ2-5; D unresolved. The CDR3 runs 11 residues. In germline, CDR1 is MDHEN, CDR2 SYDVKM. The V end was cut by 5 bases, the J end by 3 bases, with 4 bases between. Here the CDR3 DNA reads TGTGCCAGCAGTCGTGAAGAGACCCAGTACTTC. Protein product: CASSREETQYF.

In this sample, this clonotype turned up many times. The chain is built from TRBV3-1 and TRBJ2-7; D not resolved. Germline V gene lookup returns CDR1 LGHDT and CDR2 YNNKEL (reference sequence). V gave up 4 bases and J gave up 6 bases, with 10 bases separating them. This CDR3 has 12 residues. CDR3 loop: CASSLLGIEQYF. The CDR3 nucleotides are TGTGCCAGCAGCCTGCTGGGTATCGAGCAGTACTTC.

This clonotype was recorded at least ten times. The gene calls are TRBV9 and TRBJ2-7; the D call may be TRBD1 or TRBD2 (5 bases each). There are 14 residues in the CDR3. CDR1 is SGDLS, CDR2 YYNGEE, per germline. V lost 0 bases, J lost 6 bases, and 13 bases lay in between. CDR3 nucleotides: TGTGCCAGCAGCGTAGGTAGGGCAGGGACCGAGCAGTACTTC. Residues: CASSVGRAGTEQYF.

Only a few counts were recorded for this clonotype. J is TRBJ2-7 and V is TRBV5-4; TRBD2 matches 7 bases. The length of the CDR3 is 15 residues. J lost 3 bases, V lost 4 bases, and 10 bases had no gene match. Germline CDR1 is SGHNT and CDR2 is YYREEE (reference sequence). The CDR3 DNA reads as TGTGCCAGCAGCGTCGGACTAGTGAGGGGCTACGAGCAGTACTTC. Translated: CASSVGLVRGYEQYF.

This clonotype was counted ten times or more. The chain combines TRBV29-1 with TRBJ2-3, with D unclear. CDR1 is SQVTM, CDR2 ANQGSEA, per germline. The V end lost 0 bases, the J end lost 1 base, and 11 bases lay between the germline ends. The CDR3 spans 15 residues. CDR3 coding DNA: TGCAGCGTTGAAGACGACTCGCGAGGCACAGATACGCAGTATTTT. It translates to CSVEDDSRGTDTQYF.

In this sample, this clonotype turned up a few times. This rearrangement joins TRBV4-2 to TRBJ2-7, with D tentatively TRBD1 (5 bases). V lost 5 bases, J lost 2 bases, and 13 bases lay in between. The germline V gene encodes CDR1 LGHNA and CDR2 YNFKEQ. The CDR3 contains 14 residues. CDR3: CASSSRVGTYEQYF. CDR3 DNA sequence: TGTGCCAGCAGCAGCAGGGTTGGGACCTACGAGCAGTACTTC.

This clonotype showed up many times. The V and J genes are TRBV12-3 or TRBV12-4 and TRBJ2-2; 7 bases agree with TRBD1. J lost 6 bases, V lost 3 bases, and 4 bases had no gene match. This CDR3 is 14 amino acids long. The CDR3 DNA sequence: TGTGCCAGCAGTTTTGGACAGGCCCCCGGGGAGCTGTTTTTT. It specifies CASSFGQAPGELFF.

This clonotype was counted ten times or more. CDR3 sequence reads: CSVVLGEGLWEQYF. CDR3 nucleotides: TGCAGCGTTGTTTTGGGGGAGGGCCTGTGGGAGCAGTACTTC. V and J are TRBV29-1 and TRBJ2-7; 7 bases match TRBD2. The CDR3 is 14 residues long. The J segment lost 7 bases and the V segment lost 4 bases, leaving 13 bases of the junction unmatched. The germline V gene encodes CDR1 SQVTM and CDR2 ANQGSEA.